Reported below is one TCR beta chain. The CDR3 has 14 amino acids. V lost 2 bases and J lost 9; bases outside the gene matches: 5. Per the germline V gene, CDR1 is MGHRA and CDR2 is YSYEKL. Source study methods: Reference gene primers were amplified, and this amplification served to estimate nucleated cell counts. This table comes from immunoSEQ multiplex PCR, and its TCRdb copy is limited to in-frame clones, with some not included. For V, J and clone size, that table is used; D and trimming come from the DNA. The sample includes about 98,000 clones, more than 75% seen only once; the top ten take approximately 20%. This sample was taken from a study of blood T cell repertoires in COVID-19. Study-wide background: Whether acute or convalescent, the COVID-19 samples came from the United States, Italy and Spain. PBMCs, B-cell-depleted T cells, or T cells were the source of the cDNA or gDNA that made up the material.

The sequencing input was peripheral blood. The clonotype comes from an older man with acute or convalescent COVID-19. The V call is TRBV4-1, the J call TRBJ2-1; 9 bases align to TRBD2. CDR3 DNA sequence: TGCGCCAGCAGCCAATTAGCGGGAGAGGCTGAGCAGTTCTTC. Encoded protein: CASSQLAGEAEQFF.